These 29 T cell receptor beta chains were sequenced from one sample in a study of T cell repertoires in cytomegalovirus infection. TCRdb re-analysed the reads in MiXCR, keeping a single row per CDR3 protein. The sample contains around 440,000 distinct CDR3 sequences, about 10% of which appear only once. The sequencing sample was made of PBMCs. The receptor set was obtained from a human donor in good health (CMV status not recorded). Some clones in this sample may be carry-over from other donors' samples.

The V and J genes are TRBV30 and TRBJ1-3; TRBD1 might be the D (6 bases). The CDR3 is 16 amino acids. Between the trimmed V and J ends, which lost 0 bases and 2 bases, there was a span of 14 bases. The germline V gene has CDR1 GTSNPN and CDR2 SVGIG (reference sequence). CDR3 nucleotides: TGTGCCTGGAGTGTTGACAGGTTCGGTGCTGGAAACACCATATATTTT. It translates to CAWSVDRFGAGNTIYF.

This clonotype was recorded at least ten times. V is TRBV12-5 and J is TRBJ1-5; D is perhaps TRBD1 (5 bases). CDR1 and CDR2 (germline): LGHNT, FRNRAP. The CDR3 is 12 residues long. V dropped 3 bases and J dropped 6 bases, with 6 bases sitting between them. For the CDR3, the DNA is TGTGCTAGTGGTTTAGGGGCTCAGCCCCAGCATTTT. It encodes CASGLGAQPQHF.

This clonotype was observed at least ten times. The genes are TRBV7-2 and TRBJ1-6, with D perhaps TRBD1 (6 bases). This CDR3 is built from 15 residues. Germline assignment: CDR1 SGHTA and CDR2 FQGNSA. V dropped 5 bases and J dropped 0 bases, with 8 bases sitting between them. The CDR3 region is CASSAQGSYNSPLHF. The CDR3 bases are TGTGCCAGCAGCGCACAGGGCTCCTATAATTCACCCCTCCACTTT. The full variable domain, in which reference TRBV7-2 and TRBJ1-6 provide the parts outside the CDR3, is GAGVSQSPSNKVTEKGKDVELRCDPISGHTALYWYRQSLGQGLEFLIYFQGNSAPDKSGLPSDRFSAERTGGSVSTLTIQRTQQEDSAVYLCASSAQGSYNSPLHFGNGTRLTVT.

The CDR3, as DNA: TGTGCCACCAGTCGGGACAGGGGGACAGATACGCAGTATTTT. Protein sequence: CATSRDRGTDTQYF. The chain joins TRBV24-1 to TRBJ2-3; 11 bases line up with TRBD1. Per the germline V gene, CDR1 is KGHDR and CDR2 is SFDVKD. With V trimmed by 6 bases and J by 3 bases, 1 base remained unmatched. The CDR3 has 14 residues.

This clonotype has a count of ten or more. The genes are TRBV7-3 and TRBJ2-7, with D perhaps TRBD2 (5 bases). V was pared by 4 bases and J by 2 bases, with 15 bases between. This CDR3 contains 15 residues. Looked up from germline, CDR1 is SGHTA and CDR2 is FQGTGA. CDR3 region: CASSSLHGDTYEQYF. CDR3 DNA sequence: TGTGCCAGCAGCTCACTACACGGGGATACCTACGAGCAGTACTTC. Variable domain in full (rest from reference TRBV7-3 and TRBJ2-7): GAGVSQTPSNKVTEKGKYVELRCDPISGHTALYWYRQSLGQGPEFLIYFQGTGAADDSGLPNDRFFAVRPEGSVSTLKIQRTERGDSAVYLCASSSLHGDTYEQYFGPGTRLTVT.

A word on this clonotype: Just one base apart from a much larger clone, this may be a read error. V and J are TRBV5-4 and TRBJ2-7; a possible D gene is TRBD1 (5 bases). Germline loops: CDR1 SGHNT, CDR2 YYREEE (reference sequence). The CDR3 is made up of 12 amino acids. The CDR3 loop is CASSFQGGERYF. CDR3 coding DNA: TGTGCCAGCAGCTTCCAGGGCGGCGAGCGGTACTTC.

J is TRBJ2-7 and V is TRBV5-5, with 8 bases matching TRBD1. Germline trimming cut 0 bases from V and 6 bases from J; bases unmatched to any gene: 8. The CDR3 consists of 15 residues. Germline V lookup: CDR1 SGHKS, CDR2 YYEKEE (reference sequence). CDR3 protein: CASSLGGQGRSEQYF. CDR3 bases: TGTGCCAGCAGCTTGGGAGGACAGGGTAGAAGCGAGCAGTACTTC.

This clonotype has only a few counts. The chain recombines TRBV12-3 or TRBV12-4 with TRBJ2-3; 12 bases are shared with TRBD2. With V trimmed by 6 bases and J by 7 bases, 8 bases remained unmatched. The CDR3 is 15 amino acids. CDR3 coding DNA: TGTGCCAGCAGCTCACTAGCGGGAGGTGGAAATACGCAGTATTTT. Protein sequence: CASSSLAGGGNTQYF.

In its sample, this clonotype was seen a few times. CDR3 region: CSVGQGARTDTQYF. The CDR3 DNA reads as TGCAGCGTTGGACAGGGGGCGCGAACAGATACGCAGTATTTT. J is TRBJ2-3 and V is TRBV29-1; TRBD1 agrees at 10 bases. CDR1 and CDR2 from the germline V gene are SQVTM and ANQGSEA. The CDR3 spans 14 residues. With 4 bases clipped from V and 3 bases from J, the junction kept 4 bases outside the gene matches.

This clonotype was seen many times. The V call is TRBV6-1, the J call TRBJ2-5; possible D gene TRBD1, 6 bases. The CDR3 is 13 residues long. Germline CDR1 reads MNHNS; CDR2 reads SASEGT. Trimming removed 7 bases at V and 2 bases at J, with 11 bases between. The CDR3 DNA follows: TGTGCCAGCACACAGGGCAATCAAGAGACCCAGTACTTC. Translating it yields CASTQGNQETQYF.

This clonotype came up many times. The CDR3 here is CSATDRMNTEAFF. CDR3 bases: TGCAGTGCTACGGACAGAATGAACACTGAAGCTTTCTTT. The J gene is TRBJ1-1, the V gene TRBV20-1, with a weak D call TRBD1 (6 bases). This CDR3 is built from 13 residues. Germline V lookup: CDR1 DFQATT, CDR2 SNEGSKA (reference sequence). V lost 4 bases, J lost 0 bases, and 9 bases lay in between.

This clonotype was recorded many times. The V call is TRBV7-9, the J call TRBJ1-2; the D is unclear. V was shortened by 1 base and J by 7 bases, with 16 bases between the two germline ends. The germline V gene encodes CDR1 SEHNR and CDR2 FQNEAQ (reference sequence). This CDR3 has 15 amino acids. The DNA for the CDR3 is TGTGCCAGCAGCTTAGTATCCGGCGGAGGTGGTGGCTACACCTTC. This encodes CASSLVSGGGGGYTF. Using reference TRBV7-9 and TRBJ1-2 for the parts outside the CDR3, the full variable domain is DTGVSQNPRHKITKRGQNVTFRCDPISEHNRLYWYRQTLGQGPEFLTYFQNEAQLEKSRLLSDRFSAERPKGSFSTLEIQRTEQGDSAMYLCASSLVSGGGGGYTFGSGTRLTVV.

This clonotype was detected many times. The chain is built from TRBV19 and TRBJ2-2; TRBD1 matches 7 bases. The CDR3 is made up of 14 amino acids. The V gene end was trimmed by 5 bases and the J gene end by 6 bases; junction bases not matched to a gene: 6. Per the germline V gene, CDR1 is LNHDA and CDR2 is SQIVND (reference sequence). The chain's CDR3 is CASSRRQGPGELFF. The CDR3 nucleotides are TGTGCCAGTAGTCGACGACAGGGACCCGGGGAGCTGTTTTTT.

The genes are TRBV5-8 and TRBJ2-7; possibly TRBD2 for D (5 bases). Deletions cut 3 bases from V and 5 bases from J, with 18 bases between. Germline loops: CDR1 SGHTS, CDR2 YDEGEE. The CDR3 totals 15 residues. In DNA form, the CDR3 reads TGTGCCAGCAGCTCAACCTGGGCGGCGGGCGACGAGCAGTACTTC. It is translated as CASSSTWAAGDEQYF.

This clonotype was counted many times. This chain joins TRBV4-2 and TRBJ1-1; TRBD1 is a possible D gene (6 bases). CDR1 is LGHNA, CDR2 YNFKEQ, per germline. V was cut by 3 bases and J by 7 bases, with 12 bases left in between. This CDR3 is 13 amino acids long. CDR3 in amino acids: CASSHQQGNEAFF. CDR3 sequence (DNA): TGTGCCAGCAGCCACCAACAGGGAAATGAAGCTTTCTTT.

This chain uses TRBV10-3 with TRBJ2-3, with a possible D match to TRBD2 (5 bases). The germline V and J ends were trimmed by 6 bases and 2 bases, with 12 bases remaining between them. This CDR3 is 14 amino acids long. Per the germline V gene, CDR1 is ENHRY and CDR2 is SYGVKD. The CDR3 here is CAISLAKDTDTQYF. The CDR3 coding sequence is TGTGCCATCAGCTTAGCGAAGGACACAGATACGCAGTATTTT.

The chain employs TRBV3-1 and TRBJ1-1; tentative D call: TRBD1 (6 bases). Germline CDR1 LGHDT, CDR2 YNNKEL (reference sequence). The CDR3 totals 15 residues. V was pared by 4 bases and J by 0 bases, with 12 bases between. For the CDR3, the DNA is TGTGCCAGCAGCCGCTCAGGGGTAATGAACACTGAAGCTTTCTTT. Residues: CASSRSGVMNTEAFF.

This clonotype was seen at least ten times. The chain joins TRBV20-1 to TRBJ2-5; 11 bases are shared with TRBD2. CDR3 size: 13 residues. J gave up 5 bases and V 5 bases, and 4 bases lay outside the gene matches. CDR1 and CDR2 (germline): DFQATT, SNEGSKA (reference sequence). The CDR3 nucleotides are TGCAGTGCTCGACTAGCGGGGAGGGAGACCCAGTACTTC. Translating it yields CSARLAGRETQYF.

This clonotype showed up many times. The CDR3 here is CASSGINEQFF. CDR3 in DNA: TGTGCCAGCAGTGGTATCAATGAGCAGTTCTTC. This rearrangement joins TRBV2 to TRBJ2-1; D is ambiguous. This CDR3 contains 11 residues. The germline gives CDR1 SNHLY, CDR2 FYNNEI. Deletions cut 4 bases from V and 6 bases from J, with 4 bases between.

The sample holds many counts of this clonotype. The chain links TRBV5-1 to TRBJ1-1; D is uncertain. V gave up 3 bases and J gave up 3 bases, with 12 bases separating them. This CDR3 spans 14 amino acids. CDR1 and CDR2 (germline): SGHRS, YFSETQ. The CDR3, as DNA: TGCGCCAGCAGCTCTACTATAGACCACACTGAAGCTTTCTTT. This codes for CASSSTIDHTEAFF.

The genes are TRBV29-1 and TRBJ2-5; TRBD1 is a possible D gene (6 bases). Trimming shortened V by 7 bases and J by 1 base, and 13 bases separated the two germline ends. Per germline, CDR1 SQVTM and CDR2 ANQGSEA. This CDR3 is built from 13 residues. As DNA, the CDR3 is TGCAGCGCTATGAGAGGGGGCCAAGAGACCCAGTACTTC. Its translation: CSAMRGGQETQYF.

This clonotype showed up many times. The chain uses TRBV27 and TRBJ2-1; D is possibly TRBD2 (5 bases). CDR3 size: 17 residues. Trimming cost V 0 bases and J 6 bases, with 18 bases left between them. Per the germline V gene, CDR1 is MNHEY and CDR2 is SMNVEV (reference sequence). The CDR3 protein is CASSLSRLAHHGNEQFF. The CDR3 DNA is TGTGCCAGCAGTTTATCGAGGCTAGCCCACCATGGCAATGAGCAGTTCTTC.

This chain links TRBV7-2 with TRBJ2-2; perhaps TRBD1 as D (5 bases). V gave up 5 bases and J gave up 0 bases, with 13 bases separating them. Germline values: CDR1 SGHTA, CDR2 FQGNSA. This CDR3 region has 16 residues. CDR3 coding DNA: TGTGCCAGCAGCCCAGTTTCAGGGACGAACACCGGGGAGCTGTTTTTT. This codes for CASSPVSGTNTGELFF. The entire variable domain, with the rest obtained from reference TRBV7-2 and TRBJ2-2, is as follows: GAGVSQSPSNKVTEKGKDVELRCDPISGHTALYWYRQSLGQGLEFLIYFQGNSAPDKSGLPSDRFSAERTGGSVSTLTIQRTQQEDSAVYLCASSPVSGTNTGELFFGEGSRLTVL.

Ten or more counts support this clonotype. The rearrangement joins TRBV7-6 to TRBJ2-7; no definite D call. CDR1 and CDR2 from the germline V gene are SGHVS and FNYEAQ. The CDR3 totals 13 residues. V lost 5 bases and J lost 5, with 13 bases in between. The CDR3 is CASSARSVNEQYF. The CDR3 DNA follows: TGTGCCAGCAGCGCGCGGAGTGTCAACGAGCAGTACTTC.

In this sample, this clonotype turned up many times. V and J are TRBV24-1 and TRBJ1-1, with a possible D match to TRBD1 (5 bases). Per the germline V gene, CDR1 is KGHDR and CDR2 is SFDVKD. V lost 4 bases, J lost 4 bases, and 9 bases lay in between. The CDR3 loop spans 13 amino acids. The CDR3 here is CATSDWGSTEAFF. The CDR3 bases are TGTGCCACCAGTGACTGGGGGAGCACTGAAGCTTTCTTT.

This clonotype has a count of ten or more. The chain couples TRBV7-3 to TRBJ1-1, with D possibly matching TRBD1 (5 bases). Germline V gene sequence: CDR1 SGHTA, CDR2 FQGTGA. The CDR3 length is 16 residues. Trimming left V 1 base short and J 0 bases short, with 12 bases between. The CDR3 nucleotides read TGTGCCAGCAGCTTAAACCCCGGGGGTATGAACACTGAAGCTTTCTTT. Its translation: CASSLNPGGMNTEAFF.

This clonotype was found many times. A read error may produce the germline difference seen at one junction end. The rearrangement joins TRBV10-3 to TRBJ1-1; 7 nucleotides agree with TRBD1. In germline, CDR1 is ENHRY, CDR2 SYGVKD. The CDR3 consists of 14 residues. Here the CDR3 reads CATSIQGRGAEAFF. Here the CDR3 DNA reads TGTGCCACCAGTATACAGGGGAGAGGCGCTGAAGCTTTCTTT.

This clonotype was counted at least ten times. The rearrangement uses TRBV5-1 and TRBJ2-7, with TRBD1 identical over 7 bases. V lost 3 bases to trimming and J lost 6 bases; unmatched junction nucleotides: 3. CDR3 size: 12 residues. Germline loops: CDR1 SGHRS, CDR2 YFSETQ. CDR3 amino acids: CASSSNRGEQYF. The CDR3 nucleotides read TGCGCCAGCAGCTCCAACAGGGGCGAGCAGTACTTC.

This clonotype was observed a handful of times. CDR3 residues: CASSRTSGNTIYF. CDR3 nucleotides: TGTGCCAGCAGCCGGACTTCTGGAAACACCATATATTTT. V is TRBV5-3 and J is TRBJ1-3, with D hard to call. TRBV5-3 is an ORF, and what it does is uncertain. This CDR3 has 13 amino acids. V was shortened by 8 bases and J by 1 base, with 10 bases between the two germline ends.